These 5 T cell receptor beta chains were all obtained from the same sample, sequenced in a study of T cell repertoires in cytomegalovirus infection. No antigens are known for them. In TCRdb, the reads were re-called with MiXCR into one record per CDR3 protein. The sample holds a few hundred thousand distinct CDR3 sequences, about 39% seen once. Sequencing was performed on cultured PBMCs, taken from culture after CMV antigen stimulation. Receptors were obtained from a human donor in good health (CMV status not recorded). Some clones in this sample may be carry-over from other donors' samples.

This chain uses TRBV4-1 with TRBJ2-7; D remains unclear. Germline V CDR1 and CDR2: MGHRA, YSYEKL. Trimming stripped 1 base from V and 7 bases from J, with 20 bases between. The CDR3 is 16 residues long. The CDR3 sequence is CASSQGDGIRSLEQYF. CDR3 DNA sequence: TGCGCCAGCAGCCAAGGAGATGGCATACGATCTTTGGAGCAGTACTTC.

J is TRBJ2-7 and V is TRBV20-1; TRBD2 agrees at 11 bases. Germline-derived CDR1 and CDR2 are DFQATT and SNEGSKA (reference sequence). With 0 bases clipped from V and 1 base from J, the junction kept 5 bases outside the gene matches. The CDR3 runs 16 residues. DNA for the CDR3: TGCAGTGCTAGAGACCAAACTAGCGGGGGATCCTACGAGCAGTACTTC. It encodes CSARDQTSGGSYEQYF.

V usage is TRBV2 and J usage is TRBJ2-1; 7 nucleotides match TRBD1. In germline, CDR1 is SNHLY, CDR2 FYNNEI. Germline trimming cut 3 bases from V and 8 bases from J; bases unmatched to any gene: 7. The CDR3 runs to 14 residues. The CDR3 DNA is TGTGCCAGCAGTGACGGGACAGTAGTTGATGAGCAGTTCTTC. As protein: CASSDGTVVDEQFF. Based on the CDR3 plus reference TRBV2 and TRBJ2-1, the full variable domain is EPEVTQTPSHQVTQMGQEVILRCVPISNHLYFYWYRQILGQKVEFLVSFYNNEISEKSEIFDDQFSVERPDGSNFTLKIRSTKLEDSAMYFCASSDGTVVDEQFFGPGTRLTVL.

The sample holds a few counts of this clonotype. V and J are TRBV12-3 or TRBV12-4 and TRBJ2-7; D call uncertain. V lost 3 bases, J lost 6 bases, and 12 bases lay in between. The CDR3 runs to 13 residues. The CDR3 DNA reads as TGTGCCAGCAGTTTCCCGGCGCGAGGCGAGCAGTACTTC. Amino acids: CASSFPARGEQYF.

This rearrangement joins TRBV27 to TRBJ2-7; 9 nucleotides align to TRBD1. Germline CDR1 MNHEY, CDR2 SMNVEV (reference sequence). The J segment lost 4 bases and the V segment lost 5 bases, leaving 9 bases of the junction unmatched. The CDR3 runs to 15 residues. CDR3 bases: TGTGCCAGCAGTCTGTGGAGGGACAGGGTGTACGAGCAGTACTTC. As protein: CASSLWRDRVYEQYF.